This T cell receptor beta chain was sequenced during a study of blood T cell repertoires in COVID-19. Study as a whole: Samples came from the United States, Italy and Spain, spanning acute and convalescent COVID-19. Sources were T cells, B-cell-depleted T cells, or PBMCs; the material itself was cDNA or gDNA.

Per the original methods: Using reference gene primer amplification, nucleated cell counts were estimated. Clones were read by immunoSEQ multiplex PCR, and TCRdb kept only the in-frame ones, dropping some. For V, J and clone size, that table is used; D and trimming come from the DNA. The table has 240,000 or so clones, 85% to 90% seen once. The clonotype originates from a woman aged 40 to 50 who had recovered from COVID-19. The sequencing sample was made of peripheral blood.

This CDR3 reads CASSLSRGLAGAYNEQFF. In DNA form, the CDR3 reads TGTGCCAGCAGTTTATCGAGGGGACTAGCGGGAGCGTACAATGAGCAGTTCTTC. The rearrangement joins TRBV27 to TRBJ2-1; 14 positions agree with TRBD2. The CDR3 totals 18 residues. CDR1 is MNHEY and CDR2 is SMNVEV in the germline V gene (reference sequence). The V gene end was trimmed by 0 bases and the J gene end by 4 bases; junction bases not matched to a gene: 5.